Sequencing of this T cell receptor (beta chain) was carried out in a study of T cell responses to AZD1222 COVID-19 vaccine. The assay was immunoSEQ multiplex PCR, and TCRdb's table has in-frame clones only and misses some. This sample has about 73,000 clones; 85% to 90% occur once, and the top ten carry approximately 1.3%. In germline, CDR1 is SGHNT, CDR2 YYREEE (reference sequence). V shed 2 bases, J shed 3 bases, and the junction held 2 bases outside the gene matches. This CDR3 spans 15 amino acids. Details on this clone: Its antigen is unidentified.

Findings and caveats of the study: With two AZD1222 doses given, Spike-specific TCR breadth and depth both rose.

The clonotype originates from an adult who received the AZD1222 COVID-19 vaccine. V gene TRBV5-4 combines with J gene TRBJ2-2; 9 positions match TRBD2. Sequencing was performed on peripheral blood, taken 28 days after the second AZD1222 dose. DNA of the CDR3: TGTGCCAGCAGCTTAGTAGCGGGGGACACCGGGGAGCTGTTTTTT. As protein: CASSLVAGDTGELFF.